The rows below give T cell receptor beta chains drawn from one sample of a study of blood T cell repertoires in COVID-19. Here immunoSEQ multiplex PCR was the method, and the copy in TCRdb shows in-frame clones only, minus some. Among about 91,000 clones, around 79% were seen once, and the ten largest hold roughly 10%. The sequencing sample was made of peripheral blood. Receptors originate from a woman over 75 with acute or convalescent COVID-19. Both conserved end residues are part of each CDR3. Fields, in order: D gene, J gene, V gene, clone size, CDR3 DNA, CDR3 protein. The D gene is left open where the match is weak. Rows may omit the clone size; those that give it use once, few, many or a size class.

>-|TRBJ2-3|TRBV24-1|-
TGTGCCACCAGTGATTTTACAGGGAGCACAGATACGCAGTATTTT
CATSDFTGSTDTQYF
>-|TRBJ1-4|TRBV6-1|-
TGTGCCAGCAGTGAGACGCTAGGCGAAAAACTGTTTTTT
CASSETLGEKLFF
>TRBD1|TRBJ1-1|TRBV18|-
TGTGCCAGCTCACCTTTGAGACAGGGGACGGAAAGAGCTTTCTTT
CASSPLRQGTERAFF
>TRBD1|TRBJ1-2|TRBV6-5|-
TGTGCCAGCAATAACAGGGGCTTGGATGGCTACACCTTC
CASNNRGLDGYTF
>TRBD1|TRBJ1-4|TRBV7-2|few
TGTGCCAGCAGCTTACAGTCCGGGACAGGGAAGGAAAAACTGTTTTTT
CASSLQSGTGKEKLFF
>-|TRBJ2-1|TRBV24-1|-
TGTGCCACCAGTGATTTGGGGGGGGCAGGCTACAATGAGCAGTTCTTC
CATSDLGGAGYNEQFF
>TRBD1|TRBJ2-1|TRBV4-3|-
TGCGCCAGCAGCCAAGGATACCGGGGGACAGGAAGCAATGAGCAGTTCTTC
CASSQGYRGTGSNEQFF
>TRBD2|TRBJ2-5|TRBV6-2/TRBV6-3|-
TGTGCCAGCAGTTACCAGGGACTAGCGGGACTTATTCAAGAGACCCAGTACTTC
CASSYQGLAGLIQETQYF
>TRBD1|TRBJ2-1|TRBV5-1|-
TGCGCCAGCAGCTTCCATACAGGGGAGATCTACAATGAGCAGTTCTTC
CASSFHTGEIYNEQFF
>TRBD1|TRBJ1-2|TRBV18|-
TGTGCCAGCTCGCCTGGACAGGGAAGTCGAGGCTACACCTTC
CASSPGQGSRGYTF
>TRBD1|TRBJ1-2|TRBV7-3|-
TGTGCCAGCAGCCTGGACAGGCCGAACCTTAACTATGGCTACACCTTC
CASSLDRPNLNYGYTF
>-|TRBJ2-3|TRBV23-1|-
TGCGCCAGATCCCGAGTTCGATGGTGTACTTCAAAAATTGATACGCAGTATTTT
CARSRVRWCTSKIDTQYF
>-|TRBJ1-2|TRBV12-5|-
TGTGCTAGTGGTTTGGTCGGGGGGGACAACTATGGCTACACCTTC
CASGLVGGDNYGYTF
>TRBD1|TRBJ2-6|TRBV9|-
TGTGCCAGCAGCGTAGATCCCCGACAGGGTTCAAACTCTGGGGCCAACGTCCTGACTTTC
CASSVDPRQGSNSGANVLTF
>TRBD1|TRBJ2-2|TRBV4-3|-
TGCGCCAGCAGCCAACAAACCGGGACAGTGTTGTCCGGGGAGCTGTTTTTT
CASSQQTGTVLSGELFF
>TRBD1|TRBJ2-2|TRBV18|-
TGTGCCAGCTCACCACCGGGACAGGGGGCGGCCGGGGAGCTGTTTTTT
CASSPPGQGAAGELFF
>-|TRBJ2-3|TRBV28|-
TGTGCCAGCAGTCCCGGCCTAGAAAGGGGTACGCAGTATTTT
CASSPGLERGTQYF
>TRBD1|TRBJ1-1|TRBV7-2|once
TGTGCCAGCAGCCTCTACACAGGGGGAACTGAAGCTTTCTTT
CASSLYTGGTEAFF
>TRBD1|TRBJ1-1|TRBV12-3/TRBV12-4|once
TGTGCCAGCAGTTTAGTCTCGTCGGACAGGCAATTT
CASSLVSSDRQF
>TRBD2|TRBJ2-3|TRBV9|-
TGTGCCAGCAGCGAAACCGGTAGCGGGAGGGGAGGGGCCACAGATACGCAGTATTTT
CASSETGSGRGGATDTQYF
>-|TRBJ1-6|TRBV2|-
TGTGCCAGCAGCCAATTGTGGGCTGGAAATTCACCCCTCCACTTT
CASSQLWAGNSPLHF
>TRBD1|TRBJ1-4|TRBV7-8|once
TGTGCCAGCAGCTTCTTGACAGGGGGAAACGAAAAACTGTTTTTT
CASSFLTGGNEKLFF
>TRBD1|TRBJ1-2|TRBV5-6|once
TGTGCCAGCAGCCTGGACAGGATCTATGGCTACACCTTC
CASSLDRIYGYTF